The 28 T cell receptor beta chains listed next were all sequenced from one sample in a study of response to subunit inactivated influenza vaccine. TCRdb reprocessed the RT-PCR reads with MiXCR, giving one entry per CDR3 protein. Of about 780,000 distinct CDR3 sequences in the sample, roughly 20% were seen once. The starting material was PBMCs from blood, obtained roughly 5 days after vaccination. Every receptor here comes from a middle-aged man who received an inactivated influenza vaccine.

This clonotype was detected only once. The V call is TRBV28, the J call TRBJ2-4; weak D call: TRBD2 (5 bases). Germline V gene sequence: CDR1 MDHEN, CDR2 SYDVKM. The CDR3 loop spans 15 amino acids. V lost 3 bases, J lost 3 bases, and 12 bases lay in between. The CDR3 region is CASSFIDAGKNIQYF. The CDR3 nucleotides read TGTGCCAGCAGTTTTATCGATGCGGGCAAAAACATTCAGTACTTC. Using reference TRBV28 and TRBJ2-4 for the parts outside the CDR3, the full variable domain is DVKVTQSSRYLVKRTGEKVFLECVQDMDHENMFWYRQDPGLGLRLIYFSYDVKMKEKGDIPEGYSVSREKKERFSLILESASTNQTSMYLCASSFIDAGKNIQYFGAGTRLSVL.

This clonotype was seen many times. This chain uses TRBV6-2 or TRBV6-3 with TRBJ2-7; D could derive from TRBD1 or TRBD2 (5 bases each). The V gene lost 2 bases and the J gene lost 2 bases, with 13 bases spanning the gap. Germline CDR1 MNHEY, CDR2 SVGEGT. The CDR3 consists of 15 residues. The CDR3: CASSYLGPITYEQYF. CDR3 bases: TGTGCCAGCAGTTACCTGGGACCGATAACCTACGAGCAGTACTTC.

This chain uses TRBV28 with TRBJ1-2; D gene uncertain. Germline assignment: CDR1 MDHEN and CDR2 SYDVKM. Trimming took 6 bases from V and 4 from J, leaving 18 bases between them. This CDR3 region has 15 residues. In DNA form, the CDR3 reads TGTGCCAGCAGACCCGACTCCTTCGGGTCCTATGGCTACACCTTC. It yields the protein CASRPDSFGSYGYTF.

At least ten counts were recorded for this clonotype. This chain joins TRBV5-1 and TRBJ2-7; 9 bases match TRBD1. Germline assignment: CDR1 SGHRS and CDR2 YFSETQ. The CDR3 has 15 residues. V lost 1 base, J lost 2 bases, and 4 bases stayed unmatched. This chain's CDR3 is CASSLLDRGAYEQYF. The CDR3 bases are TGCGCCAGCAGCTTGTTGGACAGGGGAGCCTACGAGCAGTACTTC. Full variable domain (outside the CDR3, taken from reference TRBV5-1 and TRBJ2-7): KAGVTQTPRYLIKTRGQQVTLSCSPISGHRSVSWYQQTPGQGLQFLFEYFSETQRNKGNFPGRFSGRQFSNSRSEMNVSTLELGDSALYLCASSLLDRGAYEQYFGPGTRLTVT.

A few counts support this clonotype. This CDR3 is CAFNRYNNSPLHF. CDR3 sequence (DNA): TGTGCCTTTAATAGGTATAATAATTCACCCCTCCACTTT. The chain carries TRBV30 and TRBJ1-6; D remains ambiguous. V gave up 7 bases and J gave up 5 bases, with 12 bases separating them. Per germline, CDR1 GTSNPN and CDR2 SVGIG (reference sequence). The CDR3 is made up of 13 amino acids.

This clonotype was picked up a small number of times. The CDR3 bases are TGCGCCAGCAGCCAGCAAGTATCGAGGCGAATTGGAAACACCATATATTTT. Translating gives CASSQQVSRRIGNTIYF. The chain is built from TRBV4-3 and TRBJ1-3; no reliable D call. CDR1 is LGHNA, CDR2 YSLEER, per germline. V shed 3 bases and J shed 3 bases, with 18 bases lying between them. This CDR3 is 17 amino acids long.

This clonotype was seen at least ten times. This chain joins TRBV15 and TRBJ2-7; no definite D call. This CDR3 contains 13 residues. CDR1 is LNHNV and CDR2 is YYDKDF in the germline V gene (reference sequence). Trimming shortened V by 0 bases and J by 0 bases, and 3 bases separated the two germline ends. The CDR3, as DNA: TGTGCCACCAGCAGAGACCCCTCCTACGAGCAGTACTTC. Amino acid sequence: CATSRDPSYEQYF.

This rearrangement joins TRBV7-9 to TRBJ2-7, with unresolved D. Germline CDR1 reads SEHNR; CDR2 reads FQNEAQ (reference sequence). This CDR3 is 15 amino acids long. V lost 0 bases to trimming and J lost 0 bases, with 9 bases between them. The CDR3 protein is CASSLARITSYEQYF. The DNA for the CDR3 is TGTGCCAGCAGCTTAGCACGGATCACCTCCTACGAGCAGTACTTC.

This clonotype was recorded a few times. The rearrangement uses TRBV7-2 and TRBJ2-1; possibly TRBD2 for D (6 bases). Trimming removed 4 bases from V and 0 bases from J, with 7 bases in between. Looked up from germline, CDR1 is SGHTA and CDR2 is FQGNSA. The CDR3 is 14 amino acids. In nucleotides, the CDR3 is TGTGCCAGCAGCTCGGACTACTCCTACAATGAGCAGTTCTTC. This sequence encodes CASSSDYSYNEQFF. Filled out from reference TRBV7-2 and TRBJ2-1, the complete variable domain reads GAGVSQSPSNKVTEKGKDVELRCDPISGHTALYWYRQSLGQGLEFLIYFQGNSAPDKSGLPSDRFSAERTGGSVSTLTIQRTQQEDSAVYLCASSSDYSYNEQFFGPGTRLTVL.

This clonotype appeared a few times. CDR3 amino acids: CSVEDIGQGDTEAFF. CDR3 coding DNA: TGCAGCGTTGAAGATATCGGACAGGGAGACACTGAAGCTTTCTTT. This chain uses TRBV29-1 with TRBJ1-1, with 8 bases fitting TRBD1. The CDR3 is 15 amino acids. The ends lost 0 bases at V and 3 bases at J; junction bases unmatched: 6. The germline CDR1 and CDR2 sequences are SQVTM and ANQGSEA.

The table lists this clonotype with a few counts. The J gene is TRBJ2-2, the V gene TRBV15; 13 bases map to TRBD2. The CDR3 length is 18 residues. Looked up from germline, CDR1 is LNHNV and CDR2 is YYDKDF (reference sequence). The trim removed 0 bases at V and 5 bases at J, leaving 6 bases unmatched. CDR3 protein: CATSREPRLAGGTGELFF. The CDR3 nucleotides are TGTGCCACCAGCAGAGAACCCAGACTAGCGGGAGGAACCGGGGAGCTGTTTTTT.

The rearrangement links TRBV20-1 to TRBJ2-3; 9 nucleotides align to TRBD1. CDR1 is DFQATT and CDR2 is SNEGSKA in the germline V gene (reference sequence). The J segment lost 3 bases and the V segment lost 6 bases, leaving 7 bases of the junction unmatched. The CDR3 contains 14 residues. The DNA of the CDR3 is TGCAGTGCGGGTGACAGGGGGAGGACAGATACGCAGTATTTT. Translation gives CSAGDRGRTDTQYF.

The chain is built from TRBV6-2 or TRBV6-3 and TRBJ2-1; 13 bases are shared with TRBD2. J lost 1 base, V lost 4 bases, and 7 bases had no gene match. The CDR3 has 18 residues. CDR1 MNHEY and CDR2 SVGEGT come from the germline V gene. The CDR3, as DNA: TGTGCCAGCAGTTTCGGGACTAGCGGGGTTCGTTCCTACAATGAGCAGTTCTTC. It translates to CASSFGTSGVRSYNEQFF.

The V gene is TRBV7-9, the J gene TRBJ2-7; D is uncertain. The germline CDR1 and CDR2 sequences are SEHNR and FQNEAQ (reference sequence). The CDR3 consists of 13 residues. The V and J ends lost 8 bases and 3 bases respectively, with 14 bases between them. The CDR3 is CASSRDSIYEQYF. CDR3 nucleotide sequence: TGTGCCAGCTCACGAGACTCCATCTACGAGCAGTACTTC.

The CDR3 nucleotides read TGCAGCGTTGATTCAGGAGAAACCGGGGAGCTGTTTTTT. Its translation: CSVDSGETGELFF. The V and J genes are TRBV29-1 and TRBJ2-2; unclear D gene. The CDR3 totals 13 residues. The germline gives CDR1 SQVTM, CDR2 ANQGSEA. Trimming pared 3 bases from V and 5 bases from J, leaving 10 bases between.

This sequence joins TRBV11-2 and TRBJ2-7; tentatively, D is TRBD1 or TRBD2 (5 bases each). CDR3 length equals 13 residues. V was trimmed by 5 bases and J by 5 bases, leaving 13 bases between them. In germline, CDR1 is SGHAT, CDR2 FQNNGV. The CDR3 sequence is CASSPGPIHEQYF. For the CDR3, the DNA is TGTGCCAGCAGCCCGGGACCGATCCACGAGCAGTACTTC.

In its sample, this clonotype was seen a few times. The rearrangement joins TRBV11-2 to TRBJ2-2; D gene uncertain. Trimming shortened V by 3 bases and J by 4 bases, and 12 bases separated the two germline ends. This CDR3 has 15 residues. From germline, CDR1 is SGHAT and CDR2 FQNNGV. In DNA, the CDR3 is TGTGCCAGCAGCTTCGAATCCGGACGCACCGGGGAGCTGTTTTTT. It codes for CASSFESGRTGELFF.

This clonotype was observed a handful of times. This chain uses TRBV29-1 with TRBJ2-2, with D tentatively TRBD1 (6 bases). The germline CDR1 and CDR2 sequences are SQVTM and ANQGSEA. The CDR3 is 15 residues long. Trimming removed 2 bases at V and 3 bases at J, with 13 bases between. Here the CDR3 reads CSVETLQGDTGELFF. Here the CDR3 DNA reads TGCAGCGTTGAAACCCTACAGGGCGACACCGGGGAGCTGTTTTTT.

The chain is built from TRBV4-3 and TRBJ2-1; D not resolved. Deletions cut 5 bases from V and 0 bases from J, with 11 bases between. CDR3 length: 15 residues. Germline V gene lookup returns CDR1 LGHNA and CDR2 YSLEER. Here the CDR3 reads CASSGSWSSYNEQFF. CDR3 nucleotides: TGCGCCAGCAGCGGAAGCTGGAGCTCCTACAATGAGCAGTTCTTC.

The rearrangement uses TRBV5-5 and TRBJ1-2, with D possibly being TRBD1 (5 bases). Trimming removed 5 bases at V and 5 bases at J, with 10 bases between. Germline CDR1 is SGHKS and CDR2 is YYEKEE (reference sequence). The CDR3 has 12 amino acids. In DNA form, the CDR3 reads TGTGCCAGCAGGTCAGGGAATTATGGCTACACCTTC. Residues: CASRSGNYGYTF.

The chain recombines TRBV20-1 with TRBJ2-2; weak D call: TRBD1 (6 bases). Germline lookup yields CDR1 DFQATT and CDR2 SNEGSKA (reference sequence). Between the trimmed V and J ends, which lost 2 bases and 5 bases, there was a span of 15 bases. The CDR3 length is 15 residues. CDR3 nucleotide sequence: TGCAGTGCTAGAAAAGGGGGTCCTAGAACCGGGGAGCTGTTTTTT. This codes for CSARKGGPRTGELFF.

A few counts support this clonotype. The germline gene is not matched at one end of the junction; a read error may be the cause. This chain connects TRBV12-5 to TRBJ2-1, with 13 bases identical to TRBD2. Looked up from germline, CDR1 is LGHNT and CDR2 is FRNRAP. The CDR3 spans 11 residues. The CDR3, as DNA: TGTGCTAGTGGTCTGGGACTAGCGGGAACCTTC. Its protein is CASGLGLAGTF.

The V and J genes are TRBV5-8 and TRBJ1-5; 8 positions agree with TRBD1. CDR3 length equals 15 residues. V shed 3 bases, J shed 8 bases, and the junction held 10 bases outside the gene matches. Germline CDR1 SGHTS, CDR2 YDEGEE. This chain's CDR3 is CASSWGQDLGEPQHF. CDR3 coding DNA: TGTGCCAGCAGCTGGGGACAGGATTTGGGGGAGCCCCAGCATTTT.

J is TRBJ1-1 and V is TRBV10-3; D is undetermined. CDR3 length: 12 residues. Deletions cut 2 bases from V and 7 bases from J, with 8 bases between. CDR1 and CDR2 (germline): ENHRY, SYGVKD. The CDR3: CAISENGYEAFF. Here the CDR3 DNA reads TGTGCCATCAGTGAGAATGGCTATGAAGCTTTCTTT.

This clonotype was detected a few times. The V gene is TRBV24-1, the J gene TRBJ1-1, with D possibly TRBD1 on 5 matching bases. Germline CDR1 is KGHDR and CDR2 is SFDVKD. This CDR3 has 17 residues. V dropped 0 bases and J dropped 1 base, with 14 bases sitting between them. CDR3 nucleotide sequence: TGTGCCACCAGTGATTTGTGTCAGGGAAGGGAGAACACTGAAGCTTTCTTT. Translation gives CATSDLCQGRENTEAFF.

The chain employs TRBV11-1 and TRBJ2-1; 10 bases are a match to TRBD2. CDR1 and CDR2 (germline): SGHAT, FQDESV (reference sequence). J was trimmed by 7 bases and V by 2 bases; bases with no gene match: 17. This CDR3 comprises 19 residues. The CDR3 loop is CASSLTLLLSGRPGNEQFF. CDR3 DNA: TGTGCCAGCAGCTTAACCCTTCTTCTTAGCGGGAGGCCAGGGAATGAGCAGTTCTTC.

This clonotype was observed a single time. V is TRBV11-1 and J is TRBJ2-7, with D maybe TRBD1 (6 bases). Trimming cost V 5 bases and J 2 bases, with 10 bases left between them. The CDR3 runs to 13 residues. The germline gives CDR1 SGHAT, CDR2 FQDESV (reference sequence). The CDR3 protein is CASSRWDTYEQYF. CDR3 nucleotides: TGTGCCAGCAGCCGTTGGGACACCTACGAGCAGTACTTC.

This clonotype was seen a few times. The genes are TRBV6-1 and TRBJ2-3; TRBD1 aligns across 10 bases. Germline V gene lookup returns CDR1 MNHNS and CDR2 SASEGT. CDR3 size: 16 residues. V was clipped by 6 bases and J by 1 base; unmatched bases: 7. This CDR3 is CASRRTGTGGTDTQYF. CDR3 in DNA: TGTGCCAGCAGACGTACAGGGACAGGGGGCACAGATACGCAGTATTTT.